These 27 T cell receptor gamma chains originate from one sample sequenced in a study of gamma delta lymphoproliferative disorders and STAT genes. TCRdb re-called the multiplex PCR reads with CATT. Among over a thousand gamma-chain clones listed, just under 15% were seen once. PBMCs from patients and controls supplied the genomic DNA for sequencing. Sequenced material: blood. These receptors all stem from a human donor in good health.

This clone qualifies as medium-sized. The chain joins TRGV2 to TRGJ1 or TRGJ2. The J gene, missing from TCRdb, was assigned here through DNA to germline matching. Losses at the gene ends were 0 bases for V and 5 bases for J; bases not matched to a gene: 10. The CDR3 is 15 amino acids. In germline, CDR1 is EGSNGY, CDR2 YDSYNSKV. CDR3 sequence (DNA): TGTGCCACCTGGGACGGGCCTAAACTCGATTATAAGAAACTCTTT. It yields the protein CATWDGPKLDYKKLF.

A word on this clone: The protein in TCRdb stems from a much larger clone and differs at residue 4 from this DNA's translation, likely a read error; here the protein is translated from the DNA. The V call is TRGV2, the J call TRGJ1 or TRGJ2. The J gene was missing in TCRdb and was found by matching the end of the DNA to germline. Germline V lookup: CDR1 EGSNGY, CDR2 YDSYNSKV. The CDR3 totals 17 residues. The CDR3 sequence is CATRDGLQDVGYYKKLF. CDR3 DNA sequence: TGTGCCACCCGGGACGGGCTTCAAGACGTGGGTTATTATAAGAAACTCTTT.

The V call is TRGV8, the J call TRGJP1. Since TCRdb gives no J gene, matching the DNA to germline was used here to assign it. CDR3 length: 15 residues. With V trimmed by 12 bases and J by 0 bases, 13 bases remained unmatched. From germline, CDR1 is VENAVY and CDR2 YDSYNSRV. CDR3 DNA sequence: TGTGCCCCTTTTATGGGCTATACCACTGGTTGGTTCAAGATATTT. As protein: CAPFMGYTTGWFKIF.

The CDR3 DNA follows: TGTGCCTTGTGGGAGGTGTTCTATTATAAGAAACTCTTT. Amino acids: CALWEVFYYKKLF. This sequence joins TRGV9 and TRGJ1 or TRGJ2. Because TCRdb records no J gene, it was assigned here through a match of the DNA to germline. CDR1 is GITISATS and CDR2 is ISYDGTV in the germline V gene (reference sequence). The CDR3 extends over 13 amino acids. V dropped 0 bases and J dropped 4; count of bases not matched to a gene: 3.

This clone is judged medium-sized. This rearrangement joins TRGV8 to TRGJ1 or TRGJ2. In the absence of a J gene in TCRdb, the DNA was matched to germline to assign it here. CDR1 is VENAVY, CDR2 YDSYNSRV, per germline. This CDR3 has 10 amino acids. Unmatched junction bases numbered 4, after V lost 5 bases and J lost 9 bases. CDR3: CATWGPKKLF. The CDR3 nucleotides read TGTGCCACCTGGGGTCCTAAGAAACTCTTT.

The chain recombines TRGV4 with TRGJ1 or TRGJ2. Matching the DNA to germline supplied the J gene, which TCRdb does not give. The CDR3 covers 13 residues. The V and J ends lost 6 bases and 2 bases, in that order; junction bases with no gene match: 7. Germline CDR1 EGSTGY, CDR2 YDSYTSSV. CDR3 protein: CATWFPDYYKKLF. The CDR3 coding sequence is TGTGCCACCTGGTTTCCTGATTATTATAAGAAACTCTTT.

This clone is medium-sized (0.01 to 0.1%) in the sample. Other nucleotide sequences from this sample produce the same CDR3. The chain joins TRGV2 to TRGJ1 or TRGJ2. Germline matching of the DNA provided the J gene here, since TCRdb leaves it blank. With 0 bases clipped from V and 4 bases from J, the junction kept 3 bases outside the gene matches. The CDR3 totals 13 residues. CDR1 and CDR2 from the germline V gene are EGSNGY and YDSYNSKV. The CDR3 sequence is CATWDGRYYKKLF. The CDR3 DNA reads TGTGCCACCTGGGACGGGCGCTATTATAAGAAACTCTTT.

This clone is classed as medium-sized. This DNA's translation differs at residue 6 from TCRdb's protein, which comes from a much larger clone; a read error is likely, and the protein shown is translated from the DNA. The rearrangement joins TRGV4 to TRGJP1. The J gene was missing in TCRdb and was found by matching the end of the DNA to germline. The junction had 0 bases not matched to a gene; V was cut back by 2 bases and J by 3 bases. CDR3 size: 13 residues. The germline gives CDR1 EGSTGY, CDR2 YDSYTSSV. The CDR3 DNA follows: TGTGCCACCTGGGATGCCACTGGTTGGTTCAAGATATTT. Residues: CATWDATGWFKIF.

In this sample, this clone is medium-sized. As DNA, the CDR3 is TGTGCCACCTGGGACGGGACGACTTATTATAAGAAACTCTTT. Translating it yields CATWDGTTYYKKLF. V is TRGV2 and J is TRGJ1 or TRGJ2. TCRdb supplies no J gene; here it was assigned by aligning the nucleotide sequence to germline. The CDR3 covers 14 residues. Germline CDR1 is EGSNGY and CDR2 is YDSYNSKV. V lost 0 bases to trimming and J lost 3 bases; unmatched junction nucleotides: 5.

By share, this clone ranks as large. This clone may be a read error of a much larger clone one base away. The same CDR3 also results from other DNA sequences found in this sample. The rearrangement joins TRGV2 to TRGJ1 or TRGJ2. Assignment of the J gene here rests on matching the DNA to germline, because TCRdb gives none. The germline gives CDR1 EGSNGY, CDR2 YDSYNSKV. V was clipped by 4 bases and J by 2 bases; unmatched bases: 5. The CDR3 loop spans 13 amino acids. The CDR3 sequence is CATWDGDYYKKLF. The CDR3 nucleotides are TGTGCCACCTGGGATGGGGATTATTATAAGAAACTCTTT.

Note on this clone: The DNA is omitted, as the CDR3 cannot be located on it reliably, and the CDR3 follows TCRdb's listing. The V gene is listed as TRGV10; no J gene was called. TRGV10 is assigned to the ORF class and has an uncertain function. A total of 19 residues make up the CDR3, ends included. This CDR3 is CAAWDCLLGRNSLAVEQHF.

In this sample, this clone is medium-sized (0.01 to 0.1%). CDR3 nucleotide sequence: TGTGCCACCTGGGATGGACCCTGGGGTTATTATAAGAAACTCTTT. Protein product: CATWDGPWGYYKKLF. The rearrangement links TRGV4 to TRGJ1 or TRGJ2. TCRdb gives no J gene; it was assigned here by matching the DNA to germline. V dropped 1 base and J dropped 3; count of bases not matched to a gene: 9. Germline V gene sequence: CDR1 EGSTGY, CDR2 YDSYTSSV. This CDR3 contains 15 residues.

Notes on this clone: Just one base apart from a much larger clone, this may be a read error. The DNA is left out, because the CDR3 cannot be placed on it with certainty; the CDR3 is given as TCRdb lists it. For the V gene the call is TRGV2; the J gene has no call. The CDR3 spans 23 residues, counting both ends. CDR1 and CDR2 (germline): EGSNGY, YDSYNSKV. CDR3 residues: CANWGGLWGLLLCHLGRCRIKTF.

In this sample, this clone is medium-sized. The CDR3 spells CATLFLNYYKKLF. As DNA, the CDR3 is TGTGCCACCCTTTTCCTGAATTATTATAAGAAACTCTTT. The rearrangement joins TRGV2 to TRGJ1 or TRGJ2. Germline matching of the DNA provided the J gene here, since TCRdb leaves it blank. The CDR3 is 13 amino acids. V lost 9 bases to trimming and J lost 0 bases; unmatched junction nucleotides: 8. Germline assignment: CDR1 EGSNGY and CDR2 YDSYNSKV.

This clone ranks as large (0.1 to 1%). The chain recombines TRGV10 with TRGJ1 or TRGJ2. The J gene is not listed in TCRdb, so it was assigned here from a DNA match to germline. TRGV10 is annotated as an ORF whose role is uncertain. The CDR3 is 14 amino acids. Trimming removed 8 bases from V and 3 bases from J; junction bases left unmatched: 11. The CDR3 sequence: CAAWDPALYYKKLF. CDR3 nucleotides: TGTGCTGCGTGGGATCCTGCCCTTTATTATAAGAAACTCTTT.

This clone is deemed large. The rearrangement joins TRGV4 to TRGJ1 or TRGJ2. As TCRdb names no J gene, one was assigned here on the basis of a DNA match to germline. This CDR3 has 12 amino acids. Germline V gene data show CDR1 as EGSTGY and CDR2 as YDSYTSSV. V shed 0 bases, J shed 12 bases, and the junction held 8 bases outside the gene matches. CDR3 DNA sequence: TGTGCCACCTGGGATGGGCCTCAGGGGAAACTCTTT. Amino acids: CATWDGPQGKLF.

This clone qualifies as large (0.1 to 1%). The sample carries other DNA sequences with the same CDR3. The gene calls are TRGV10 and TRGJ1 or TRGJ2. Germline matching of the DNA provided the J gene here, since TCRdb leaves it blank. TRGV10 is known as an ORF, though its function is uncertain. Trimming cost V 8 bases and J 0 bases; bases outside gene matches: 2. There are 12 residues in the CDR3. This CDR3 reads CAAWENYYKKLF. The DNA of the CDR3 is TGTGCTGCGTGGGAGAATTATTATAAGAAACTCTTT.

As for this clone: The protein held in TCRdb is that of a much larger clone and does not match this DNA's translation at residue 5, likely because of a read error; the protein shown is translated from the DNA. V usage is TRGV10 and J usage is TRGJ1 or TRGJ2. The J gene, not given by TCRdb, was assigned here from a germline match of the nucleotide sequence. TRGV10 is an ORF, and what it does is uncertain. The CDR3 is 11 amino acids. V shed 8 bases and J 11 bases; nucleotides not matched to a gene: 10. In DNA form, the CDR3 reads TGTGCTGCGTGGGGCCCGGGGGAGAAACTCTTT. Amino acid sequence: CAAWGPGEKLF.

This chain uses TRGV10 with TRGJP2. TCRdb does not report a J gene; here it was assigned by matching the DNA to germline references. TRGV10 counts as an open reading frame of uncertain function. Losses at the gene ends were 8 bases for V and 1 base for J; bases not matched to a gene: 11. CDR3 length equals 16 residues. The CDR3 DNA sequence: TGTGCTGCGTGGGACACGCCCGTTAGTAGTGATTGGATCAAGACGTTT. Its translation: CAAWDTPVSSDWIKTF.

This clone is medium-sized. It is unclear where the CDR3 begins or ends on the DNA, so no DNA is shown, and the CDR3 is as TCRdb lists it. The V gene corresponds to TRGV11; no J gene was called. TRGV11 is an ORF; its function is uncertain. The CDR3 is 15 amino acids long, termini counted. CDR3 region: CTTVPAGLNYYKKLF.

This clone counts as large (0.1 to 1%). The chain is built from TRGV2 and TRGJP1. TCRdb offers no J gene call, so here the DNA was matched to germline to obtain one. This CDR3 has 14 amino acids. CDR1 is EGSNGY, CDR2 YDSYNSKV, per germline. After removal of 1 base from V and 7 bases from J, the junction contained 6 bases not matched to a gene. CDR3 nucleotides: TGTGCCACCTGGGACGGACTCCTTGGTTGGTTCAAGATATTT. This codes for CATWDGLLGWFKIF.

J is TRGJ1 or TRGJ2 and V is TRGV3. In the absence of a J gene in TCRdb, the DNA was matched to germline to assign it here. The CDR3 is 15 amino acids. Trimming at V came to 0 bases and at J to 3 bases, leaving 8 bases not matched to a gene. Germline V gene sequence: CDR1 VTNTFY, CDR2 YDVSTARD (reference sequence). The CDR3 DNA sequence: TGTGCCACCTGGGACAGGCTCGAGGTTTATTATAAGAAACTCTTT. It specifies CATWDRLEVYYKKLF.

This clone is large within its sample. The gene calls are TRGV10 and TRGJ1 or TRGJ2. Because TCRdb records no J gene, it was assigned here through a match of the DNA to germline. TRGV10 counts as an open reading frame of uncertain function. The J segment lost 10 bases and the V segment lost 8 bases, leaving 6 bases of the junction unmatched. The CDR3 has 10 amino acids. The CDR3 coding sequence is TGTGCTGCGTGGGAAAACAAGAAACTCTTT. Its protein product is CAAWENKKLF.

This clone is medium-sized by share. The chain joins TRGV4 to TRGJ1 or TRGJ2. Since TCRdb gives no J gene, matching the DNA to germline was used here to assign it. Looked up from germline, CDR1 is EGSTGY and CDR2 is YDSYTSSV. The length of the CDR3 is 14 residues. V lost 0 bases and J lost 4; bases outside the gene matches: 6. As DNA, the CDR3 is TGTGCCACCTGGGATGGGAAGGGCTATTATAAGAAACTCTTT. Protein sequence: CATWDGKGYYKKLF.

This clone is labeled as large (0.1 to 1%). The J gene has no call, while the V gene is TRGV8. Germline V gives CDR1 VENAVY, CDR2 YDSYNSRV. CDR3 length: 11 amino acids. The CDR3 DNA follows: TGTGCCACCTGGGACCTCCCCCGGGAACTCTTT. Protein: CATWDLPRELF.

This clone is termed medium-sized. J is TRGJ1 or TRGJ2 and V is TRGV9. The J gene is absent in TCRdb and was assigned here via DNA matching to germline. This CDR3 spans 11 amino acids. Germline V gives CDR1 GITISATS, CDR2 ISYDGTV (reference sequence). With V trimmed by 11 bases and J by 3 bases, 7 bases remained unmatched. The CDR3 DNA follows: TGTGCCTCCATGGGTTATTATAAGAAACTCTTT. Protein: CASMGYYKKLF.

This clone is deemed large. The gene calls are TRGV4 and TRGJ1 or TRGJ2. Assignment of the J gene here rests on matching the DNA to germline, because TCRdb gives none. CDR1 is EGSTGY and CDR2 is YDSYTSSV in the germline V gene. V dropped 3 bases and J dropped 5; count of bases not matched to a gene: 4. This CDR3 contains 12 residues. CDR3 protein: CATWDNHYKKLF. In DNA form, the CDR3 reads TGTGCCACCTGGGATAACCATTATAAGAAACTCTTT.